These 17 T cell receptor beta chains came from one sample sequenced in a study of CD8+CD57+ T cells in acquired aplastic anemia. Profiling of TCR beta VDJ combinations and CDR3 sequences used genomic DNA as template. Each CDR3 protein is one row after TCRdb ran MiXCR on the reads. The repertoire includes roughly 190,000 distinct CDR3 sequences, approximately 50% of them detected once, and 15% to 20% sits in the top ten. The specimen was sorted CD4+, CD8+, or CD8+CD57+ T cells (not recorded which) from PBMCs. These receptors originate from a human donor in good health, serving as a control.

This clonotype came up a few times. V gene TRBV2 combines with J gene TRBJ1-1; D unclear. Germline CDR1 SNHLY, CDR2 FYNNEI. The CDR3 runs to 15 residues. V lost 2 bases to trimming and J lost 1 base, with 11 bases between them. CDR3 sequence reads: CASSEWEMPNTEAFF. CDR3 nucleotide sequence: TGTGCCAGCAGTGAATGGGAGATGCCGAACACTGAAGCTTTCTTT.

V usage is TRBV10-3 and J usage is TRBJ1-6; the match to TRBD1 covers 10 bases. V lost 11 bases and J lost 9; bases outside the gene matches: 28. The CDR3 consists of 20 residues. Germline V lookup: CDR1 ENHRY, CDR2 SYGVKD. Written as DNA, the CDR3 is TGTGCCGGCATCGGACTACAACAGGACAGGGGGTATTCTTTGATTTCACCCCTCCACTTT. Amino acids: CAGIGLQQDRGYSLISPLHF.

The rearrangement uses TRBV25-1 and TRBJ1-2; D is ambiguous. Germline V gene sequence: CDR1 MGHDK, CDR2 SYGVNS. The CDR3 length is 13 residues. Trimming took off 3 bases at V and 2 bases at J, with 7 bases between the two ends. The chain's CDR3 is CASSEVTNYGYTF. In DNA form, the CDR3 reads TGTGCCAGCAGTGAGGTCACCAACTATGGCTACACCTTC.

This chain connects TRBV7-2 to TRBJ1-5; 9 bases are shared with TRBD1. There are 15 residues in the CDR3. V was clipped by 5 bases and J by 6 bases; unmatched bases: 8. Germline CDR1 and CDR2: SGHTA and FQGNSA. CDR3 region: CASSQNRGLGQPQHF. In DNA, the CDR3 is TGTGCCAGCAGCCAAAACAGGGGGCTCGGTCAGCCCCAGCATTTT. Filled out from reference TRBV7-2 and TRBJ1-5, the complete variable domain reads GAGVSQSPSNKVTEKGKDVELRCDPISGHTALYWYRQSLGQGLEFLIYFQGNSAPDKSGLPSDRFSAERTGGSVSTLTIQRTQQEDSAVYLCASSQNRGLGQPQHFGDGTRLSIL.

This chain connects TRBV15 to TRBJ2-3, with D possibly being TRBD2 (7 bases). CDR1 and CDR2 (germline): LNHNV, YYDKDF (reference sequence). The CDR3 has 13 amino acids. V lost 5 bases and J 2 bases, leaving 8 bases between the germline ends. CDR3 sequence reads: CATSGGATDTQYF. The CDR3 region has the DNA TGTGCCACCAGCGGGGGGGCCACAGATACGCAGTATTTT.

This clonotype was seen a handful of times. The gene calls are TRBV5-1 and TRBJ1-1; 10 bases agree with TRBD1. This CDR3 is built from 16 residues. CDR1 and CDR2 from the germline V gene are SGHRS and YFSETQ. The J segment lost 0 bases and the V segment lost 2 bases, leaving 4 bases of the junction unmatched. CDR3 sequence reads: CASSFPGQGLNTEAFF. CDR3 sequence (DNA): TGCGCCAGCAGCTTCCCGGGACAGGGGTTGAACACTGAAGCTTTCTTT. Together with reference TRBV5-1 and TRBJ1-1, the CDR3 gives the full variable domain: KAGVTQTPRYLIKTRGQQVTLSCSPISGHRSVSWYQQTPGQGLQFLFEYFSETQRNKGNFPGRFSGRQFSNSRSEMNVSTLELGDSALYLCASSFPGQGLNTEAFFGQGTRLTVV.

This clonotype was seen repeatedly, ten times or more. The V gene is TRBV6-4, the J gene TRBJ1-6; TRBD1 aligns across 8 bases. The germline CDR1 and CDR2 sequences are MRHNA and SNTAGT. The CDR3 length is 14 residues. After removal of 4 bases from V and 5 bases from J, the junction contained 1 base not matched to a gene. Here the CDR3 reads CASSGDRNNSPLHF. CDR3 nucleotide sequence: TGTGCCAGCAGTGGGGACAGGAATAATTCACCCCTCCACTTT.

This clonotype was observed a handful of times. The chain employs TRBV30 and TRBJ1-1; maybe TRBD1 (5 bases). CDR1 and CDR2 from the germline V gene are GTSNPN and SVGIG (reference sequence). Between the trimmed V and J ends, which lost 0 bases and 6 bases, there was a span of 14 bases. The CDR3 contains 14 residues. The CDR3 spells CAWSVWRQRPEAFF. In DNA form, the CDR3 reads TGTGCCTGGAGTGTATGGAGACAGAGACCTGAAGCTTTCTTT.

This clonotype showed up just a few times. In nucleotides, the CDR3 is TGTGCCAGCAGCCCAGAACGCCCATACGAGCAGTACTTC. It encodes CASSPERPYEQYF. This chain uses TRBV7-9 with TRBJ2-7; D remains ambiguous. Germline assignment: CDR1 SEHNR and CDR2 FQNEAQ (reference sequence). V was cut by 5 bases and J by 4 bases, with 12 bases left in between. The CDR3 runs 13 residues.

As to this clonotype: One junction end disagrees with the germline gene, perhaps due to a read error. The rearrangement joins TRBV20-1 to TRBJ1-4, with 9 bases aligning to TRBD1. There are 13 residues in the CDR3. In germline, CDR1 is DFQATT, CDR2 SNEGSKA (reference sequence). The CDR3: CSARGTGNEKLFF. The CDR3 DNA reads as TGCAGTGCAAGAGGGACAGGGAATGAAAAACTGTTTTTT.

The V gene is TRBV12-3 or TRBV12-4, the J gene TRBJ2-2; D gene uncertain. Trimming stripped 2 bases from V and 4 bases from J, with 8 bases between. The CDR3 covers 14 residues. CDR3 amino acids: CASSLSLSTGELFF. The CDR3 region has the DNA TGTGCCAGCAGTTTATCCCTTAGCACCGGGGAGCTGTTTTTT.

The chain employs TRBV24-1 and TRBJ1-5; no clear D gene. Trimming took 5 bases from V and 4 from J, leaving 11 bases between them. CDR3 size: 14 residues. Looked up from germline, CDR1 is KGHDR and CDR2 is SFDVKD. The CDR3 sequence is CATSGSGLNQPQHF. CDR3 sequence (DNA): TGTGCCACCAGTGGGTCAGGACTAAATCAGCCCCAGCATTTT.

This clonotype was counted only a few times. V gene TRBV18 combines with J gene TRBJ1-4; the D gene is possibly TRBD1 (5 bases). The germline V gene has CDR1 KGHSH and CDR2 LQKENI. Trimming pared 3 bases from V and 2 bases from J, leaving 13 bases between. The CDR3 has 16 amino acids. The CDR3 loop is CASSPRRGGTNEKLFF. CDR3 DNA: TGTGCCAGCTCACCTCGGCGCGGGGGGACTAATGAAAAACTGTTTTTT. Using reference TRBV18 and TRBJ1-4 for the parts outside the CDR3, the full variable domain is NAGVMQNPRHLVRRRGQEARLRCSPMKGHSHVYWYRQLPEEGLKFMVYLQKENIIDESGMPKERFSAEFPKEGPSILRIQQVVRGDSAAYFCASSPRRGGTNEKLFFGSGTQLSVL.

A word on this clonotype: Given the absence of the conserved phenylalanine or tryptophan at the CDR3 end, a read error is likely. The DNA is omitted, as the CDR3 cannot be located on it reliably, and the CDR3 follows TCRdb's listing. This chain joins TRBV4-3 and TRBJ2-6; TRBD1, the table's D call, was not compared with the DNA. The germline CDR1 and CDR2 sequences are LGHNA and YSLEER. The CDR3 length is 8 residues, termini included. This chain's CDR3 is CASSHEGQ.

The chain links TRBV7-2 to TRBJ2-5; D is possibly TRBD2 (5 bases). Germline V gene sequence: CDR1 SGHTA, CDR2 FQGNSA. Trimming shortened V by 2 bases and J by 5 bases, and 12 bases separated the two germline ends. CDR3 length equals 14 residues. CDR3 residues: CASSLLLAVETQYF. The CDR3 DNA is TGTGCCAGCAGCTTACTTCTAGCTGTGGAGACCCAGTACTTC. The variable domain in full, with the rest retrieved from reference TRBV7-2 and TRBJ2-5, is GAGVSQSPSNKVTEKGKDVELRCDPISGHTALYWYRQSLGQGLEFLIYFQGNSAPDKSGLPSDRFSAERTGGSVSTLTIQRTQQEDSAVYLCASSLLLAVETQYFGPGTRLLVL.

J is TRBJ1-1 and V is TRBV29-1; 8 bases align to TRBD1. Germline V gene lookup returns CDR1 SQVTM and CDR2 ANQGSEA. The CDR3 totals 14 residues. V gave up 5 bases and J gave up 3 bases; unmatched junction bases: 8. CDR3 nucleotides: TGCAGCGTTTCCAGGGGGCGCGGGGACACTGAAGCTTTCTTT. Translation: CSVSRGRGDTEAFF.

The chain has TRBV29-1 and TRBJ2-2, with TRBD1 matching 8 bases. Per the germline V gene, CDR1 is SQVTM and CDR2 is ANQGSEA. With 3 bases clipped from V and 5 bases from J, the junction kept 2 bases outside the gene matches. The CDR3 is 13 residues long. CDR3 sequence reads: CSVDRGHTGELFF. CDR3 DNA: TGCAGCGTTGACAGGGGGCATACCGGGGAGCTGTTTTTT.